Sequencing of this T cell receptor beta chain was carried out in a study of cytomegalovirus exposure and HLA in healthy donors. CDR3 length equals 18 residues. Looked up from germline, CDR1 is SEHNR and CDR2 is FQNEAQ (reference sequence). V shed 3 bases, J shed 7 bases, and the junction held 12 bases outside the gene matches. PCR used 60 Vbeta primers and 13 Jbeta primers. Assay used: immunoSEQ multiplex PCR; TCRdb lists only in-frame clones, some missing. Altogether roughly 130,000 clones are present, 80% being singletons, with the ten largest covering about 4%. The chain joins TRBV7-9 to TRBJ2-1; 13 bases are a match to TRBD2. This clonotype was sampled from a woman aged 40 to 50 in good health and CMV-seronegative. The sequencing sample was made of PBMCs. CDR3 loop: CASSLAFGLAGAKNEQFF. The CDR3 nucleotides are TGTGCCAGCAGCTTGGCCTTCGGACTAGCGGGAGCGAAGAATGAGCAGTTCTTC. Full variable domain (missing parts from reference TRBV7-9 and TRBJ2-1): DTGVSQNPRHKITKRGQNVTFRCDPISEHNRLYWYRQTLGQGPEFLTYFQNEAQLEKSRLLSDRFSAERPKGSFSTLEIQRTEQGDSAMYLCASSLAFGLAGAKNEQFFGPGTRLTVL.